This T cell receptor (beta chain) was identified during a study of blood T cell repertoires in COVID-19. Overall study context: Samples of COVID-19 (acute and convalescent) were obtained from the United States, Italy and Spain. From T cells, B-cell-depleted T cells, or PBMCs came the material, which was cDNA or gDNA.

This clone appeared a few times. Study processing details: Using reference gene primer amplification, nucleated cell counts were estimated. TCRdb keeps only in-frame clones here, not all; method: immunoSEQ multiplex PCR. Clone size and V and J calls were adopted from that table, with D and trimming inferred from the DNA. The repertoire consists of some 60,000 clones, with 80% to 85% occurring once and the leading ten covering 25% to 35%. Material: peripheral blood. The sequence derives from a woman older than 75 with active or convalescent COVID-19.

DNA of the CDR3: TGTGCCACCAGCCCCAGCCAGGGTCTCTACGAGCAGTACTTC. It specifies CATSPSQGLYEQYF. This rearrangement joins TRBV15 to TRBJ2-7; the D gene is possibly TRBD1 (5 bases). CDR3 length equals 14 residues. Germline CDR1 is LNHNV and CDR2 is YYDKDF (reference sequence). The V end lost 5 bases, the J end lost 3 bases, and 14 bases lay between the germline ends. Looking up the rest from reference TRBV15 and TRBJ2-7 gives the full variable domain: DAMVIQNPRYQVTQFGKPVTLSCSQTLNHNVMYWYQQKSSQAPKLLFHYYDKDFNNEADTPDNFQSRRPNTSFCFLDIRSPGLGDTAMYLCATSPSQGLYEQYFGPGTRLTVT.